The rows below give T cell receptor beta chains drawn from one sample of a study of cytomegalovirus exposure and HLA in healthy donors. The method was immunoSEQ multiplex PCR; TCRdb's version includes in-frame clones alone and lacks a portion of them. This sample has 200,000 to 250,000 clones, with 75% to 85% found just once. The sample consisted of PBMCs. These receptors were obtained from a woman aged 40 to 55 in good health and CMV-seronegative. Both conserved end residues are part of each CDR3. Fields, in order: D gene, J gene, V gene, clone size, CDR3 DNA, CDR3 protein. The D gene is left open where the match is weak. Part of the rows lack a size; the others show once, few, many or a class for expanded clones.

>TRBD2|TRBJ2-7|TRBV7-8|NA
TGTGCCAGCAGCCCCGGGGGGGGGATTTACGAGCAGTACTTC
CASSPGGGIYEQYF
>TRBD1|TRBJ2-7|TRBV27|NA
TGTGCCAGCAGTTTCGGACAGGGGGTCGGTGAGCAGTACTTC
CASSFGQGVGEQYF
>NA|TRBJ1-5|TRBV19|NA
TGTGCCAGTAGTATAGTGGGGAGGAGAGGCAATCAGCCCCAGCATTTT
CASSIVGRRGNQPQHF
>NA|TRBJ1-5|TRBV19|NA
TGTGCCAGTAGTATAGCTGGAGGCAGAAGCAATCAGCCCCAGCATTTT
CASSIAGGRSNQPQHF
>NA|TRBJ1-2|TRBV13|NA
TGTGCCAGCAGCGAAAGTGTAAAGAGGTATGGCTACACCTTC
CASSESVKRYGYTF
>NA|TRBJ2-4|TRBV11-2|NA
TGTGCCAGCAGCCCCTACGGGGGGCAGCAAAACATTCAGTACTTC
CASSPYGGQQNIQYF
>TRBD2|TRBJ2-7|TRBV6-1|NA
TGTGCCAGCAGTGCACTAGCGGACTCAGGTAGATACGAGCAGTACTTC
CASSALADSGRYEQYF
>NA|TRBJ2-6|TRBV2|NA
TGTGCCAGCAGTGAACAGGGTCTGGGGGCCAACGTCCTGACTTTC
CASSEQGLGANVLTF
>TRBD1|TRBJ1-3|TRBV15|NA
TGTGCCACCAGCATAAAAACAGGGGAAATTGTGGGAAACACCATATATTTT
CATSIKTGEIVGNTIYF
>NA|TRBJ1-2|TRBV4-2|NA
TGTGCCAGCAGCCCAAGAGCCGGCGGCGACTATGGCTACACCTTC
CASSPRAGGDYGYTF
>NA|TRBJ2-4|TRBV5-6|NA
TGTGCCAGCAGCTTATTTTCCCGTGAAAACATTCAGTACTTC
CASSLFSRENIQYF
>TRBD1|TRBJ1-1|TRBV30|NA
TGTGCCTGGAGTGGGACAGGGATACTGAACACTGAAGCTTTCTTT
CAWSGTGILNTEAFF
>TRBD2|TRBJ2-2|TRBV5-4|NA
TGTGCCAGTAGCCCTAGCGGGAGAAACACCGGGGAGCTGTTTTTT
CASSPSGRNTGELFF
>TRBD1|TRBJ1-5|TRBV28|NA
TGTGCCAGCAGACGAACAGGGGCGGGCAATCAGCCCCAGCATTTT
CASRRTGAGNQPQHF
>NA|TRBJ1-2|TRBV25-1|few
TGTGCCAGCAGTTTATTCTATGGCTACACCTTC
CASSLFYGYTF
>TRBD2|TRBJ2-7|TRBV19|NA
TGTGCCAGTAGTATCACCAGCGGGAGTATCGACGAGCAGTACTTC
CASSITSGSIDEQYF
>TRBD1|TRBJ1-2|TRBV7-9|NA
TGTGCCAGCAGCGATGACAGGGACCCTTATGGCTACACCTTC
CASSDDRDPYGYTF
>NA|TRBJ1-2|TRBV28|once
TGTGCCAGCAGTTTTCGGCAGGGGATCTATGGCTACACCTTC
CASSFRQGIYGYTF
>NA|TRBJ1-1|TRBV14|once
TGTGCCAGCAGCCATCATACCTACAGGGCGGTCGGAGCTTTCTTT
CASSHHTYRAVGAFF
>TRBD1|TRBJ1-2|TRBV9|NA
TGTGCCAGCAGCGTTGGGACAGGGGGCGTCATTAATTATGGCTACACCTTC
CASSVGTGGVINYGYTF
>NA|TRBJ2-5|TRBV6-5|NA
TGTGCCAGCAGTACCTTAGGACACGTTCAAGAGACCCAGTACTTC
CASSTLGHVQETQYF
>TRBD1|TRBJ1-1|TRBV18|few
TGTGCCAGCTCACCTACCCAGGGGGCGCCGGACACTGAAGCTTTCTTT
CASSPTQGAPDTEAFF
>TRBD1|TRBJ1-2|TRBV6-1|NA
TGTGCCAGCAGTGAAGCATCGACGGGACAGGGTCGCGGCTACACCTTC
CASSEASTGQGRGYTF
>NA|TRBJ1-2|TRBV5-4|NA
TGTGCCAGCAGGGGCCGGCAGGCCTATGGCTACACCTTC
CASRGRQAYGYTF
>TRBD2|TRBJ2-7|TRBV27|once
TGTGCCAGCAGTCTACTAGCGGGGAAATCCTACGAGCAGTACTTC
CASSLLAGKSYEQYF
>NA|TRBJ2-4|TRBV18|NA
TGTGCCAGCTCACCAGCTGGCAACATTCAGTACTTC
CASSPAGNIQYF
>TRBD1|TRBJ2-7|TRBV29-1|NA
TGCAGCGTGTACGGACAGGGAGGCGAGCAGTACTTC
CSVYGQGGEQYF
>TRBD1|TRBJ1-2|TRBV28|NA
TGTGCCAGCAGTTCGCCAGGGGGCGGCACGGGTGGCTACACCTTC
CASSSPGGGTGGYTF
>NA|TRBJ2-2|TRBV27|once
TGTGCCAGCAGTGTTGTTAGCTCGACCGGGGAGCTGTTTTTT
CASSVVSSTGELFF
>NA|TRBJ1-2|TRBV27|NA
TGTGCCAGCAAATCCGCGGATTCTTATGGCGGCTACACCTTC
CASKSADSYGGYTF
>TRBD1|TRBJ1-1|TRBV30|few
TGTGCCTGGGGGACAGGGGCCTATGAAGCTTTCTTT
CAWGTGAYEAFF